What follows describes a single TCR beta chain. This CDR3 has 14 amino acids. Trimming cost V 6 bases and J 5 bases; bases outside gene matches: 5. Germline V gene lookup returns CDR1 MDHEN and CDR2 SYDVKM. This entry belongs to a study of blood T cell repertoires in COVID-19. Clones were sequenced by immunoSEQ multiplex PCR, and TCRdb holds only the in-frame ones, with some missing. Of 80,000 to 100,000 clones in the sample, around 80% were seen once. Input material: peripheral blood. The chain combines TRBV28 with TRBJ1-2, with 11 positions matching TRBD1. The source of this sequence is a man aged 50 to 59 who had recovered from COVID-19. CDR3 sequence: CASRGTGGWYGYTF. CDR3 nucleotides: TGTGCCAGCAGAGGGACAGGGGGTTGGTATGGCTACACCTTC.